Presented here are 29 T cell receptor beta chains from one specimen sequenced in a study of T-cell reconstitution after alpha-beta-depleted transplantation in children. The TCRbeta library incorporated unique molecular identifiers. MiXCR was run by TCRdb on the PCR reads, yielding one entry per CDR3 protein. The table records 450,000 to 600,000 distinct CDR3 sequences, roughly a tenth of them present only once. Specimen: PBMCs, collected before TCRalphabeta/CD19-depleted stem cell transplant. Source of these receptors: a child aged 2-15 years with inherited bone marrow failure, due to receive a stem cell transplant.

In this sample, this clonotype turned up many times. The gene calls are TRBV5-6 and TRBJ2-5, with TRBD2 identical over 12 bases. The V gene's germline CDR1 is SGHDT and CDR2 YYEEEE. The CDR3 is 14 amino acids. Unmatched junction bases numbered 6, after V lost 2 bases and J lost 10 bases. The CDR3 sequence is CASSFGLAGPDQYF. CDR3 nucleotides: TGTGCCAGCAGCTTTGGACTAGCGGGGCCGGACCAGTACTTC. Based on the CDR3 plus reference TRBV5-6 and TRBJ2-5, the full variable domain is DAGVTQSPTHLIKTRGQQVTLRCSPKSGHDTVSWYQQALGQGPQFIFQYYEEEERQRGNFPDRFSGHQFPNYSSELNVNALLLGDSALYLCASSFGLAGPDQYFGPGTRLLVL.

This clonotype occurred once. Just one base apart from a much larger clone, this may be a read error. CDR3 region: CANSQDPTLAGGLNEQFF. CDR3 nucleotides: TGCGCCAACAGCCAAGACCCTACCCTAGCGGGAGGGTTGAATGAGCAGTTCTTC. The chain recombines TRBV4-3 with TRBJ2-1; 12 positions agree with TRBD2. The CDR3 spans 18 residues. The germline V gene encodes CDR1 LGHNA and CDR2 YSLEER.

This clonotype showed up many times. The gene calls are TRBV12-3 or TRBV12-4 and TRBJ1-3, with D hard to call. The CDR3 contains 14 residues. Trimming removed 3 bases at V and 0 bases at J, with 6 bases between. For the CDR3, the DNA is TGTGCCAGCAGTTTTAGTCACTCTGGAAACACCATATATTTT. Its protein is CASSFSHSGNTIYF.

The sample holds a few counts of this clonotype. The chain couples TRBV5-1 to TRBJ2-7; 7 bases agree with TRBD2. In germline, CDR1 is SGHRS, CDR2 YFSETQ. CDR3 length: 17 residues. The V and J ends lost 4 bases and 3 bases, in that order; junction bases with no gene match: 16. CDR3: CASSTGGSMNGIYEQYF. In nucleotides, the CDR3 is TGCGCCAGCAGCACCGGGGGGAGCATGAACGGGATCTACGAGCAGTACTTC.

The sample holds many counts of this clonotype. This chain links TRBV29-1 with TRBJ2-3; 7 bases align to TRBD2. Germline V lookup: CDR1 SQVTM, CDR2 ANQGSEA. Trimming cost V 4 bases and J 2 bases; bases outside gene matches: 3. The CDR3 sequence is 13 residues long. CDR3 coding DNA: TGCAGCGTTGCAGCGGGATTCACAGATACGCAGTATTTT. It codes for CSVAAGFTDTQYF.

On this clonotype itself: One end of the junction varies from germline; a read error may be responsible. The V gene is TRBV12-3 or TRBV12-4, the J gene TRBJ1-2; D is unclear. The CDR3 loop spans 14 amino acids. CDR3 nucleotide sequence: TGTGCCAGCAGTTCTATCCGGACCCACTATGGCTACCCCTTC. It codes for CASSSIRTHYGYPF.

Comment on this clonotype: This sequence may be a read error, since a much larger clone differs from it by one base. The chain has TRBV7-9 and TRBJ2-5; maybe TRBD1 (6 bases). The CDR3 is made up of 14 amino acids. Looked up from germline, CDR1 is SEHNR and CDR2 is FQNEAQ (reference sequence). V was pared by 4 bases and J by 5 bases, with 14 bases between. The CDR3 DNA reads as TGTGCCAGCAGCTCAGGGGATGTAAACGAGACCCAGTACTTC. Protein sequence: CASSSGDVNETQYF.

This clonotype came up many times. The V call is TRBV6-4, the J call TRBJ2-3; 8 positions match TRBD2. The trim removed 6 bases at V and 3 bases at J, leaving 20 bases unmatched. This CDR3 contains 19 residues. CDR1 and CDR2 (germline): MRHNA, SNTAGT. CDR3 bases: TGTGCCAGCAGCCGACTCGGATGGGGACTAGGAGGAGGAACAGATACGCAGTATTTT. Translation gives CASSRLGWGLGGGTDTQYF.

Ten or more counts support this clonotype. The J gene is TRBJ2-1, the V gene TRBV6-2 or TRBV6-3; D may correspond to TRBD1 or TRBD2 (5 bases each). V gave up 8 bases and J gave up 0 bases, with 17 bases separating them. The CDR3 runs to 16 residues. Germline V gives CDR1 MNHEY, CDR2 SVGEGT. This CDR3 reads CASSKSGASSYNEQFF. CDR3 sequence (DNA): TGTGCCAGCTCTAAGTCCGGGGCCTCCTCCTACAATGAGCAGTTCTTC.

This clonotype was picked up many times. The rearrangement links TRBV10-3 to TRBJ2-5; maybe TRBD1 (7 bases). Looked up from germline, CDR1 is ENHRY and CDR2 is SYGVKD. Trimming removed 0 bases from V and 5 bases from J, with 16 bases in between. There are 16 residues in the CDR3. In DNA, the CDR3 is TGTGCCATCAGTGAGTCTTGGATGGCGGGACAGGAGACCCAGTACTTC. Protein product: CAISESWMAGQETQYF.

This clonotype has at least ten counts. At one end the junction does not follow the germline gene, possibly because of a read error. V usage is TRBV12-3 or TRBV12-4 and J usage is TRBJ1-2; no firm D call. CDR3 size: 13 residues. CDR3 residues: CASSLASPRFHAF. CDR3 in DNA: TGTGCCAGCAGTTTAGCGTCCCCCAGGTTCCACGCCTTC.

Ten or more counts support this clonotype. The chain carries TRBV27 and TRBJ2-1; D call uncertain. Germline values: CDR1 MNHEY, CDR2 SMNVEV (reference sequence). With 0 bases removed from V and 7 bases from J, the gap between germline ends came to 13 bases. The CDR3 is 15 residues long. This CDR3 reads CASSLSVVVLNEQFF. The CDR3 bases are TGTGCCAGCAGTTTATCGGTTGTCGTCCTGAATGAGCAGTTCTTC.

The sample holds many counts of this clonotype. The J gene is TRBJ2-2, the V gene TRBV20-1; 10 bases map to TRBD2. This CDR3 contains 15 residues. Trimming cost V 2 bases and J 5 bases; bases outside gene matches: 5. The germline V gene has CDR1 DFQATT and CDR2 SNEGSKA (reference sequence). CDR3 residues: CSARKTSGLTGELFF. The CDR3 nucleotides read TGCAGTGCTAGAAAGACTAGCGGGCTTACCGGGGAGCTGTTTTTT.

This clonotype has ten or more counts. The rearrangement joins TRBV29-1 to TRBJ2-3; 8 nucleotides match TRBD2. The V and J ends lost 6 bases and 4 bases, in that order; junction bases with no gene match: 15. This CDR3 comprises 16 residues. Germline CDR1 and CDR2: SQVTM and ANQGSEA. Here the CDR3 reads CSVPWRLAGGADTQYF. The CDR3 DNA follows: TGCAGCGTCCCTTGGCGCCTCGCGGGAGGAGCAGATACGCAGTATTTT.

This clonotype appeared a few times. The chain employs TRBV2 and TRBJ2-1, with D perhaps matching TRBD2 (7 bases). CDR1 is SNHLY, CDR2 FYNNEI, per germline. The V and J ends lost 6 bases and 2 bases respectively, with 17 bases between them. This CDR3 spans 16 amino acids. In DNA, the CDR3 is TGTGCCAGCAGCATTATGGGGGCGGGGGCCTACAATGAGCAGTTCTTC. Its protein product is CASSIMGAGAYNEQFF. Together with reference TRBV2 and TRBJ2-1, the CDR3 gives the full variable domain: EPEVTQTPSHQVTQMGQEVILRCVPISNHLYFYWYRQILGQKVEFLVSFYNNEISEKSEIFDDQFSVERPDGSNFTLKIRSTKLEDSAMYFCASSIMGAGAYNEQFFGPGTRLTVL.

At least ten counts were recorded for this clonotype. This rearrangement joins TRBV7-2 to TRBJ2-2; D unclear. The CDR3 totals 14 residues. V lost 2 bases and J 4 bases, leaving 8 bases between the germline ends. Germline values: CDR1 SGHTA, CDR2 FQGNSA. The DNA for the CDR3 is TGTGCCAGCAGCTTAATTAGATCCACCGGGGAGCTGTTTTTT. As protein: CASSLIRSTGELFF.

This clonotype was observed at least ten times. The V gene is TRBV6-5, the J gene TRBJ2-1; TRBD2 might be the D (6 bases). V was pared by 6 bases and J by 2 bases, with 17 bases between. The germline V gene encodes CDR1 MNHEY and CDR2 SVGAGI. This CDR3 has 16 amino acids. The CDR3 spells CASSLQESGAYNEQFF. The CDR3 DNA sequence: TGTGCCAGCAGCTTACAAGAGTCGGGAGCCTACAATGAGCAGTTCTTC.

In this sample, this clonotype turned up many times. The chain carries TRBV29-1 and TRBJ2-1, with TRBD2 matching 9 bases. V dropped 6 bases and J dropped 4; count of bases not matched to a gene: 10. The CDR3 spans 15 residues. Germline V gene lookup returns CDR1 SQVTM and CDR2 ANQGSEA. CDR3: CSVAGGRAQYNEQFF. Here the CDR3 DNA reads TGCAGCGTAGCTGGCGGGAGGGCCCAATACAATGAGCAGTTCTTC.

This clonotype was seen ten or more times. The rearrangement uses TRBV5-1 and TRBJ2-3; 7 nucleotides match TRBD2. This CDR3 comprises 13 residues. V trimming: 6 bases; J trimming: 5 bases; junction bases outside the gene matches: 6. Germline V CDR1 and CDR2: SGHRS, YFSETQ. The DNA of the CDR3 is TGCGCCAGCACGAGGGAGGGTGGAGATACGCAGTATTTT. Translating gives CASTREGGDTQYF.

This clonotype was seen many times. V gene TRBV28 combines with J gene TRBJ2-1; tentative D call: TRBD1 (6 bases). The V gene lost 1 base and the J gene lost 4 bases, with 11 bases spanning the gap. CDR3 size: 15 residues. Germline lookup yields CDR1 MDHEN and CDR2 SYDVKM. In nucleotides, the CDR3 is TGTGCCAGCAGTTTATCCCAGGGGCTATACAATGAGCAGTTCTTC. Translating it yields CASSLSQGLYNEQFF.

This clonotype came up many times. V gene TRBV6-2 or TRBV6-3 combines with J gene TRBJ1-1; D may be TRBD1 (6 bases). Trimming removed 8 bases from V and 1 base from J, with 17 bases in between. CDR1 is MNHEY and CDR2 is SVGEGT in the germline V gene. The CDR3 is made up of 15 amino acids. CDR3 amino acids: CASARTGFANTEAFF. The CDR3 DNA is TGTGCCAGCGCCCGTACAGGGTTCGCGAACACTGAAGCTTTCTTT.

In this sample, this clonotype turned up many times. The chain joins TRBV20-1 to TRBJ2-1, with D uncertain. This CDR3 comprises 14 residues. V lost 5 bases to trimming and J lost 0 bases, with 11 bases between them. Germline V gene data show CDR1 as DFQATT and CDR2 as SNEGSKA (reference sequence). The CDR3 coding sequence is TGCAGTGCTGACCTTTCCTACTCCTACAATGAGCAGTTCTTC. It codes for CSADLSYSYNEQFF.

This clonotype was seen at least ten times. This chain links TRBV12-3 or TRBV12-4 with TRBJ2-1; 9 nucleotides align to TRBD2. V shed 3 bases, J shed 8 bases, and the junction held 8 bases outside the gene matches. The CDR3 is made up of 15 amino acids. Here the CDR3 DNA reads TGTGCCAGCAGTTTGGCGGGAGGGATCGGACATGAGCAGTTCTTC. It yields the protein CASSLAGGIGHEQFF.

Comment on this clonotype: Being one base from a much bigger clone, this may be a read error. The chain combines TRBV12-3 or TRBV12-4 with TRBJ2-1; TRBD2 matches 9 bases. This CDR3 is built from 18 residues. The CDR3 bases are TGTGCCAGCTGTTTAAAGAAAAGGGGACTAGCTACTAGGAATGAGCAGTTCTTC. Protein sequence: CASCLKKRGLATRNEQFF.

This clonotype was recorded many times. V usage is TRBV28 and J usage is TRBJ2-2; 10 nucleotides agree with TRBD2. V shed 8 bases, J shed 5 bases, and the junction held 5 bases outside the gene matches. Germline assignment: CDR1 MDHEN and CDR2 SYDVKM. The CDR3 runs 14 residues. The CDR3 DNA reads as TGTGCCAGCTCCGGACTAGCGGAGACCGGGGAGCTGTTTTTT. Amino acids: CASSGLAETGELFF.

This clonotype was found many times. The V and J genes are TRBV2 and TRBJ2-7; 13 bases fit TRBD2. The V and J ends lost 5 bases and 4 bases, in that order; junction bases with no gene match: 8. CDR3 length: 16 amino acids. Germline lookup yields CDR1 SNHLY and CDR2 FYNNEI. CDR3 nucleotides: TGTGCCAGCAGTTTGAGGACTAGCGGGAGCCTTTACGAGCAGTACTTC. Translation: CASSLRTSGSLYEQYF.

This clonotype was counted ten times or more. This rearrangement joins TRBV9 to TRBJ2-1, with 8 nucleotides matching TRBD2. Germline V gene data show CDR1 as SGDLS and CDR2 as YYNGEE. This CDR3 is built from 15 residues. V gave up 2 bases and J gave up 6 bases; unmatched junction bases: 7. The CDR3 region is CASSVGGGGVNEQFF. CDR3 DNA sequence: TGTGCCAGCAGCGTCGGGGGGGGAGGGGTCAATGAGCAGTTCTTC.

This clonotype was observed at least ten times. The V call is TRBV6-1, the J call TRBJ1-5; weak D call: TRBD1 (6 bases). The CDR3 is made up of 15 amino acids. CDR1 and CDR2 (germline): MNHNS, SASEGT. The V and J ends lost 4 bases and 2 bases respectively, with 12 bases between them. CDR3 residues: CASSVWTDRNQPQHF. The CDR3 bases are TGTGCCAGCAGTGTATGGACAGATCGCAATCAGCCCCAGCATTTT.

This clonotype occurred many times. V is TRBV6-2 or TRBV6-3 and J is TRBJ2-7; TRBD1 agrees at 9 bases. Germline V gene lookup returns CDR1 MNHEY and CDR2 SVGEGT. The ends lost 6 bases at V and 5 bases at J; junction bases unmatched: 8. This CDR3 contains 14 residues. The CDR3 DNA reads as TGTGCCAGCAGCCGCGGGACAGGGTTGAACGAGCAGTACTTC. It codes for CASSRGTGLNEQYF.